The source of this T cell receptor beta chain is a study of blood T cell repertoires in COVID-19. Whole-study context: Spain, Italy and the United States supplied samples that represented acute and convalescent COVID-19.

The germline V gene has CDR1 SGDLS and CDR2 YYNGEE. The CDR3 is 14 amino acids. Trimming took 7 bases from V and 0 from J, leaving 14 bases between them. Profiling relied on immunoSEQ multiplex PCR, and the TCRdb table lists in-frame clones only, not all of them. This table holds 350,000 to 400,000 clones, 85% to 90% found once. This clone was recorded once. Other DNA sequences from this sample encode an identical CDR3 as well. The TCR comes from a woman aged 18-30 years who had recovered from COVID-19. The genes are TRBV9 and TRBJ2-7; maybe TRBD2 (6 bases). Sequencing was carried out using PBMCs or T cells enriched from blood (not recorded which). CDR3 in amino acids: CASSVDGSSYEQYF. The CDR3 bases are TGTGCCAGCTCCGTGGACGGGAGCTCCTACGAGCAGTACTTC.